The T cell receptor beta chain described here comes from a study of patients and donors after allogeneic stem cell transplantation. TCRdb processed the RT-PCR reads anew with MiXCR; each CDR3 protein has one entry. Among 200,000 to 250,000 distinct CDR3 sequences listed, around 14% were seen once. The CDR3 is 15 amino acids. The J segment lost 6 bases and the V segment lost 1 base, leaving 3 bases of the junction unmatched. Per germline, CDR1 DFQATT and CDR2 SNEGSKA (reference sequence). The rearrangement joins TRBV20-1 to TRBJ2-3, with 14 bases that match TRBD2. What was sequenced was blood, either unsorted or a sorted T cell fraction (not recorded which). This receptor was identified in a human donor who was either an allogeneic HSCT recipient or a stem cell or donor lymphocyte infusion donor (not recorded which). It is not recorded whose cells these are; they may come from a transplant donor. The CDR3 here is CSARATSGGADTQYF. For the CDR3, the DNA is TGCAGTGCTAGAGCGACTAGCGGGGGGGCGGATACGCAGTATTTT.